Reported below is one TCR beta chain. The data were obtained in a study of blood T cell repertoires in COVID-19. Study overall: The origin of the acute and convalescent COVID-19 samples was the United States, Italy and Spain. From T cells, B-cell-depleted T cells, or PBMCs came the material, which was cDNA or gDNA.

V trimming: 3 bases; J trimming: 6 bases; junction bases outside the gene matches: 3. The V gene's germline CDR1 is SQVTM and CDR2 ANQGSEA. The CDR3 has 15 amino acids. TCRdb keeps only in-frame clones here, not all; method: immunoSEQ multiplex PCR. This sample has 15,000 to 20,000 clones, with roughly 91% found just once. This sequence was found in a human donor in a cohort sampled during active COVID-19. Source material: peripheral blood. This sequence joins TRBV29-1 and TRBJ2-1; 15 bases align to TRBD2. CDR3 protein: CSVDWTSGRVNEQFF. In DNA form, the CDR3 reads TGCAGCGTTGATTGGACTAGCGGGAGGGTCAATGAGCAGTTCTTC.